A selection of T cell receptor beta chains follows, all from one sample in a study of T cells after yellow fever vaccination. TCRdb processed the 5' RACE reads anew with MiXCR; each CDR3 protein has one entry. Of nearly 300,000 distinct CDR3 sequences listed, 7.5% to 9.5% were seen once; the top ten hold about 3.7%. The input for sequencing was CD4+ T cells sorted from PBMCs, taken 5 days after the yellow fever booster vaccination. The receptors derive from a man aged 18 to 35 who received the YFV17D yellow fever vaccine. The CDR3 runs from the conserved cysteine through the conserved F or W. D genes are given only for firm matches.

>TRBV4-3|TRBJ2-1|NA
CASSQDPFGEQFF
>TRBV5-1|TRBJ2-5|NA
CASSLSAETQYF
>TRBV5-1|TRBJ2-7|TRBD2
CASSRSLLAASYEQYF
>TRBV7-2|TRBJ1-1|NA
CASSPHGGYGEAFF
>TRBV7-2|TRBJ1-6|NA
CASSLEGGGYNSPLHF
>TRBV5-1|TRBJ1-2|TRBD1
CASSLGQGAGGYTF
>TRBV20-1|TRBJ2-7|NA
CSARSGGSGYEQYF
>TRBV7-2|TRBJ2-1|TRBD2
CASSFSSTSRVDEQFF
>TRBV15|TRBJ2-1|TRBD2
CATSRGLAGGPNEQFF
>TRBV2|TRBJ2-5|NA
CASKADQETQYF
>TRBV7-3|TRBJ1-1|TRBD1
CASSKGALTEAFF
>TRBV2|TRBJ2-3|NA
CASSSELPDTQYF
>TRBV7-2|TRBJ1-3|TRBD1
CASSRGQAPSGNTIYF
>TRBV9|TRBJ2-7|NA
CASSVERRSSYEQYF
>TRBV15|TRBJ1-6|NA
CATSISDSPLHF
>TRBV20-1|TRBJ2-5|TRBD2
CSARLARETQYF
>TRBV11-2|TRBJ2-2|TRBD1
CASSLEDEGAGGTGELFF
>TRBV3-1|TRBJ2-4|NA
CASSQGGHLAKNIQYF
>TRBV27|TRBJ2-6|NA
CASRTTYSGANVLTF
>TRBV18|TRBJ2-2|NA
CASSPFDPMNTGELFF
>TRBV6-5|TRBJ2-6|NA
CASSGSSGANVLTF
>TRBV7-2|TRBJ1-1|TRBD1
CASSLQQGTEAFF
>TRBV6-2/TRBV6-3|TRBJ1-1|NA
CASSYDGGRVGTEAFF
>TRBV2|TRBJ1-5|TRBD1
CATRGPRGPQPQHF
>TRBV12-3/TRBV12-4|TRBJ2-3|TRBD2
CASSLTTSATDTQYF
>TRBV9|TRBJ2-6|NA
CASSVGAGAGANVLTF
>TRBV4-3|TRBJ2-5|NA
CASSQDPAGGTQYF
>TRBV7-2|TRBJ2-1|NA
CASSTPRPYNEQFF
>TRBV19|TRBJ2-5|NA
CASSIGPGLQETQYF
>TRBV7-9|TRBJ2-3|TRBD2
CASSFQTSSTDTQYF
>TRBV7-9|TRBJ2-5|NA
CASSLFSGQKETQYF
>TRBV7-2|TRBJ2-1|TRBD2
CASSFGGSGGYNEQFF
>TRBV19|TRBJ1-5|NA
CASKPRGGGQPQHF
>TRBV25-1|TRBJ1-6|NA
CASRSPPGQDGPLHF
>TRBV29-1|TRBJ1-5|NA
CSVVGQSNEPQHF
>TRBV12-3/TRBV12-4|TRBJ1-1|NA
CASNLGDTEAFF
>TRBV7-3|TRBJ1-2|NA
CASSSTPRGGGYGYTF
>TRBV5-1|TRBJ2-7|TRBD2
CASSSYGLAGVDEQYF
>TRBV7-9|TRBJ2-1|NA
CASSLYLGTGQFF
>TRBV4-2|TRBJ2-2|NA
CASSRLGRGKTGELFF
>TRBV20-1|TRBJ1-1|NA
CSGRGDPNTEAFF
>TRBV15|TRBJ1-2|NA
CATSAQGGGYTF
>TRBV19|TRBJ2-2|TRBD1
CASSISGTGGFTGELFF
>TRBV7-3|TRBJ1-2|NA
CASSSDRYGYTF
>TRBV4-2|TRBJ2-7|NA
CASSQDRLGSLSEQYF
>TRBV12-3/TRBV12-4|TRBJ2-5|NA
CASSLLAHQETQYF
>TRBV5-1|TRBJ2-1|TRBD1
CASSLGTGAREQFF
>TRBV4-1|TRBJ2-2|NA
CASSQEGGSITGELFF
>TRBV20-1|TRBJ1-2|NA
CSVGAPGGYNYGYTF
>TRBV3-1|TRBJ2-7|NA
CASRRFGGYEQYF
>TRBV19|TRBJ2-2|NA
CASSKADGELFF
>TRBV20-1|TRBJ1-2|NA
CSAPRVSYGYTF
>TRBV30|TRBJ1-1|TRBD1
CAWSPGTGRTEAFF
>TRBV25-1|TRBJ2-1|NA
CASTHGDRSGGQFF